A single sample is the source of the 3 T cell receptor beta chains below, sequenced in a study of blood T cell repertoires in COVID-19. Only in-frame clones appear in the TCRdb table, and some are missing; sequencing was by immunoSEQ multiplex PCR. The table has a few hundred thousand clones, roughly 89% seen once. Material for sequencing was PBMCs or T cells enriched from blood (not recorded which). Receptors were obtained from a woman aged 25 to 39 who had recovered from COVID-19.

This clone was detected once. The rearrangement uses TRBV7-9 and TRBJ1-2; TRBD1 is a possible D gene (6 bases). V lost 7 bases, J lost 8 bases, and 26 bases lay in between. The CDR3 loop spans 16 amino acids. Looked up from germline, CDR1 is SEHNR and CDR2 is FQNEAQ (reference sequence). As DNA, the CDR3 is TGTGCCAGCATCGACGGGGGGGCGGCCCAGGGACGAGGCTACACCTTC. It specifies CASIDGGAAQGRGYTF. Together with reference TRBV7-9 and TRBJ1-2, the CDR3 gives the full variable domain: DTGVSQNPRHKITKRGQNVTFRCDPISEHNRLYWYRQTLGQGPEFLTYFQNEAQLEKSRLLSDRFSAERPKGSFSTLEIQRTEQGDSAMYLCASIDGGAAQGRGYTFGSGTRLTVV.

The V gene is TRBV4-1, the J gene TRBJ2-5; 11 nucleotides align to TRBD1. V dropped 2 bases and J dropped 5; count of bases not matched to a gene: 7. The CDR3 is made up of 16 amino acids. CDR1 is MGHRA and CDR2 is YSYEKL in the germline V gene. The DNA of the CDR3 is TGCGCCAGCAGCCAACTCCCGGGACAGGGGGAGGAGACCCAGTACTTC. Encoded protein: CASSQLPGQGEETQYF.

This chain uses TRBV11-3 with TRBJ2-1; D perhaps matches TRBD1 (6 bases). V lost 0 bases and J lost 8, with 11 bases in between. The CDR3 covers 14 residues. The germline gives CDR1 SGHNT, CDR2 YENEEA. The CDR3 spells CASSLDGTSDEQFF. CDR3 DNA sequence: TGTGCCAGCAGCTTAGATGGGACATCCGATGAGCAGTTCTTC.